This TCR beta chain was found in a study of CD8 T cells in ankylosing spondylitis. Study-wide results and limits: In ankylosing spondylitis patients, matched synovial fluid reportedly showed significant enrichment of disease-linked clones. A motif of fewer than ten highly homologous TCR beta variants was seen as apparently characteristic of ankylosing spondylitis blood. As for the disease-linked clones, they showed a CD8+ phenotype and occurred at relatively low frequencies in peripheral blood. Before this, some motif variants had been reported in reactive arthritis synovial fluid and blood.

As regards this clonotype: Its specificity is unknown.

Germline lookup yields CDR1 KGHSH and CDR2 LQKENI. The CDR3 totals 13 residues. Trimming pared 2 bases from V and 4 bases from J, leaving 9 bases between. Scientists made TCR beta libraries using quantitative 5'-RACE with molecular barcodes. TCRdb re-called the 5' RACE reads with MiXCR, one entry per CDR3 protein. The sample contains about 450,000 distinct CDR3 sequences, roughly a quarter of which appear only once. This sequence was found in a male donor with ankylosing spondylitis. Material: blood, either unsorted or a sorted T cell fraction (not recorded which). The rearrangement uses TRBV18 and TRBJ2-7; a weak D match, TRBD2 (5 bases). The CDR3 nucleotides are TGTGCCAGCTCACCAGGACTGGAATACGAGCAGTACTTC. Protein sequence: CASSPGLEYEQYF. Using reference TRBV18 and TRBJ2-7 for the parts outside the CDR3, the full variable domain is NAGVMQNPRHLVRRRGQEARLRCSPMKGHSHVYWYRQLPEEGLKFMVYLQKENIIDESGMPKERFSAEFPKEGPSILRIQQVVRGDSAAYFCASSPGLEYEQYFGPGTRLTVT.